This TCR beta chain was sequenced during a study of identical twins (dated by TCRdb to the mid-2010s). Turning to the overall study: To test whether fetal clonotypes persist, the study used deep sequencing on TCR alpha and beta repertoires from monozygotic twins, unrelated adults of various ages, and cord blood. To rule out contamination, the twin experiments were replicated at different times with different library preparation protocols. Here is what the overall study found, with its caveats: Abundant cord blood beta clonotypes carried fewer insertions; young adult naive repertoires showed a weaker similar trend, while memory repertoires showed none. Recombination models systematically underestimated out-of-frame TCR alpha sharing in monozygotic twins but agreed with sharing between unrelated individuals. Because the same donors could not be followed over many years, the conclusions depended on cross-sectional statistical analysis. Compared with coincidental sharing between unrelated individuals, an excess of low generation-probability sequences was observed among out-of-frame TCR alpha sequences shared between twins. The excess sharing between twins in beta out-of-frame sequences was weaker because fewer shared sequences reduced the signal-to-noise ratio. Invariant T cells such as MAIT and iNKT could partly confound zero-insertion analyses, though diverse VJ usage argued against this for most clonotypes.

Every donor in the study was a healthy Caucasian. The twin cohort consisted of three pairs of female monozygotic twins, all aged 18 to 29 years. Positive isolation kits from Invitrogen were used to isolate the CD4+ and CD8+ T cell populations. Libraries came from 5' RACE. Instrument used: Illumina HiSeq 2000. A universal primer binding site was introduced by template switching, and a unique molecular identifier was present in the final cDNA, enabling accurate counting of TCR cDNA molecules. First-strand cDNA for TCR alpha and beta chains was synthesized from specific primers in the conserved constant-segment region. To control for contamination, every cDNA library carried two barcodes: a SMART-Mk sample barcode plus Illumina barcodes. TruSeq adapter sequences, together with Illumina sample barcodes, were added in two successive PCR steps. Sequencing of the TCR alpha and beta cDNA libraries was done on the Illumina HiSeq platform using custom primers. The original methods were these. MiGEC was used to process raw reads and extract unique molecular identifiers, and MiXCR was used to find CDR3 positions. Recombination models were inferred per individual with the repgenHMM and IGoR tools using an EM algorithm. The tcR package in R was used for shared clonotype analysis, with sharing normalized by the product of cloneset sizes. To study raw recombination without the effects of thymic and clonal selection, out-of-frame nonproductive sequences were analyzed. TCRdb passed the public sequencing reads through fastp at Q25 and MiXCR, retaining productive beta sequences. Every distinct CDR3 protein forms one entry, paired with its most common genes and DNA. TCRdb, not the original authors, processed these V and J calls. Recorded for this sample are 200,000 or so distinct CDR3 sequences; around a sixth of them occurred a single time. Over 35% of the sample is held by the ten biggest clonotypes.

This clonotype was picked up a small number of times. This clone's antigen is unknown. Qualities for individual bases were not recorded, and no much larger clone is one base off. From its cysteine to its phenylalanine, the CDR3 spans 14 amino acids. Left in the record is the CDR3 DNA by itself, 42 bases read in frame from the first base. V was cut back by 2 bases and J by 0 bases, leaving a gap of 8 bases between them. The same data also contributed to another study, on T cells expressing NK-cell markers. The second study, in turn, reports: Three sorted T-cell subsets (CD3+CD56+NKG2C+, CD3+CD56+NKG2C- and CD3+CD56-NKG2C+) from 8 or 9 donors had their TCR beta-chain repertoires profiled. Seven of the eight sequenced donors were HCMV-seropositive and one was HCMV-seronegative. In several experiments an anti-gammadeltaTCR antibody was added to restrict sorting to alphabetaTCR-expressing T cells. In six donors, the dominant CD3+CD56+NKG2C+ clonotypes were among the top 10 CD8+ clonotypes and accounted for about 1.0-8% of CD8+ T cells. Those dominant clonotypes were again the most abundant among CD3+CD56-NKG2C+ cells in several donors, at about 28.3-65%. It remained unclear whether the expanded NKG2C-expressing T cell clones were specific for HCMV antigens. The eight sequenced donors were randomly selected healthy volunteers, three men and five women. A commercial ELISA kit detecting HCMV-specific IgG in serum was used to determine HCMV serostatus. Reads were demultiplexed and grouped by UMI with MIGEC, and clonotypes were assembled and quantified with MiTCR. To exclude erroneous sequences, any TCR cDNA sequence not supported by at least two reads was discarded. The tcR package was used for downstream repertoire analysis, and clonotypes were matched across fractions by CDR3 nucleotide sequence plus V segment. Antigen specificity was annotated against VDJdb with VDJmatch, allowing one amino acid substitution in CDR3.

The rearranged segments are TRBV5-7 and TRBJ2-5; no D segment can be confidently identified. TRBV5-7 has ORF status, its function being uncertain. Sequenced input: CD8+ T cells sorted from blood. The TCR originated in a young woman in good health. The sequence in DNA is TGTGCCAGCAGCTTCCGCAGAGACCAAGAGACCCAGTACTTC. This yields the protein CASSFRRDQETQYF.